These 18 T cell receptor beta chains came from one sample sequenced in a study of T cell changes during pregnancy in multiple sclerosis (dated by TCRdb to 2018 to 2020). The method behind the library was the immunoSEQ multiplex PCR assay. The source is immuneACCESS, and TCRdb retained only in-frame sequences with V and J called. Part of the clones is not carried over; for the studies checked, unresolved V genes explain less than half of this, and the remainder is unexplained. The sample yields under 65,000 clones; over 80% were counted once. Clones ranked in the top ten supply about 0.6% of the sample. The sequencing used CD4+ T cells from peripheral blood mononuclear cells, collected after pregnancy. The receptors come from a female donor with multiple sclerosis, enrolled in a pregnancy study.

The table lists this clone with a count of one. This chain joins TRBV2 and TRBJ2-1, with 8 bases lining up with TRBD1. CDR1 is SNHLY and CDR2 is FYNNEI in the germline V gene. The CDR3 length is 12 residues. The junction had 2 bases not matched to a gene; V was cut back by 5 bases and J by 8 bases. Here the CDR3 reads CASSRQGYEQFF. DNA of the CDR3: TGTGCCAGCAGTCGACAGGGGTATGAGCAGTTCTTC.

This chain uses TRBV5-6 with TRBJ2-1; 10 bases map to TRBD2. V lost 0 bases, J lost 6 bases, and 6 bases stayed unmatched. This CDR3 comprises 16 residues. The germline V gene has CDR1 SGHDT and CDR2 YYEEEE. CDR3 in amino acids: CASSLGVSGGANEQFF. The CDR3 coding sequence is TGTGCCAGCAGCTTGGGGGTCAGCGGGGGGGCCAATGAGCAGTTCTTC.

The chain is built from TRBV5-5 and TRBJ2-7, with D possibly matching TRBD1 (5 bases). CDR1 is SGHKS, CDR2 YYEKEE, per germline (reference sequence). The CDR3 totals 15 residues. V was trimmed by 0 bases and J by 3 bases, leaving 13 bases between them. The CDR3 nucleotides are TGTGCCAGCAGCTTGGCGGCAGGGAAAAGCTACGAGCAGTACTTC. As protein: CASSLAAGKSYEQYF.

The rearrangement links TRBV5-4 to TRBJ2-1, with 15 bases identical to TRBD2. V was pared by 4 bases and J by 7 bases, with 6 bases of the junction left unmatched. The CDR3 is 16 amino acids. Per the germline V gene, CDR1 is SGHNT and CDR2 is YYREEE (reference sequence). The CDR3 loop reads CASSPGTSGGRNEQFF. The CDR3 DNA is TGTGCCAGCAGCCCCGGGACTAGCGGGGGGAGGAATGAGCAGTTCTTC.

This chain links TRBV7-2 with TRBJ2-7, with D perhaps TRBD2 (6 bases). The V gene's germline CDR1 is SGHTA and CDR2 FQGNSA. V dropped 3 bases and J dropped 2 bases, with 14 bases sitting between them. This CDR3 spans 15 amino acids. CDR3 in DNA: TGTGCCAGCAGCTTCGGCGGGGATAGACCCTACGAGCAGTACTTC. Encoded protein: CASSFGGDRPYEQYF.

For the CDR3, the DNA is TGTGCCAGTAGTATAGAGGACAGGGCAGGCTACACCTTC. The encoded protein is CASSIEDRAGYTF. The chain joins TRBV19 to TRBJ1-2; the match to TRBD1 covers 8 bases. The CDR3 covers 13 residues. Losses at the gene ends were 0 bases for V and 8 bases for J; bases not matched to a gene: 2. CDR1 is LNHDA and CDR2 is SQIVND in the germline V gene (reference sequence).

The chain recombines TRBV10-2 with TRBJ2-7; 9 bases align to TRBD1. Germline CDR1 reads WSHSY; CDR2 reads SAAADI. The CDR3 runs to 14 residues. The ends lost 4 bases at V and 7 bases at J; junction bases unmatched: 8. This CDR3 reads CASSGGGTGWEQYF. CDR3 DNA sequence: TGCGCCAGCAGTGGAGGCGGGACAGGGTGGGAGCAGTACTTC.

V gene TRBV19 combines with J gene TRBJ1-4; 10 positions agree with TRBD1. Looked up from germline, CDR1 is LNHDA and CDR2 is SQIVND (reference sequence). J was trimmed by 2 bases and V by 6 bases; bases with no gene match: 6. This CDR3 spans 16 amino acids. CDR3 region: CASRTGGAGTNEKLFF. In DNA form, the CDR3 reads TGTGCCAGTAGGACAGGGGGCGCAGGGACTAATGAAAAACTGTTTTTT.

The chain recombines TRBV6-5 with TRBJ1-2; 10 nucleotides line up with TRBD1. Germline V CDR1 and CDR2: MNHEY, SVGAGI. CDR3 length equals 13 residues. The V and J ends lost 5 bases and 4 bases, in that order; junction bases with no gene match: 1. The CDR3 protein is CASSRTGGYGYTF. CDR3 bases: TGTGCCAGCAGTCGGACAGGGGGCTATGGCTACACCTTC.

This rearrangement joins TRBV18 to TRBJ1-2; 7 bases agree with TRBD1. Trimming took 2 bases from V and 8 from J; bases not matched to a gene: 8. Germline CDR1 reads KGHSH; CDR2 reads LQKENI. The CDR3 totals 14 residues. CDR3 sequence reads: CASSPDTGVRGYTF. The CDR3 DNA sequence: TGTGCCAGCTCACCAGATACAGGGGTCCGGGGCTACACCTTC.

The chain is built from TRBV6-5 and TRBJ2-5, with D unclear. V lost 0 bases and J 2 bases, leaving 7 bases between the germline ends. The CDR3 loop spans 14 amino acids. Germline-derived CDR1 and CDR2 are MNHEY and SVGAGI. CDR3 residues: CASSYSSGQETQYF. CDR3 bases: TGTGCCAGCAGTTACTCGTCCGGGCAAGAGACCCAGTACTTC.

The chain joins TRBV5-6 to TRBJ2-7; TRBD2 agrees at 7 bases. Germline CDR1 reads SGHDT; CDR2 reads YYEEEE. V was clipped by 0 bases and J by 4 bases; unmatched bases: 1. This CDR3 contains 13 residues. The CDR3 is CASSLGEGYEQYF. CDR3 bases: TGTGCCAGCAGCTTGGGGGAGGGGTACGAGCAGTACTTC. The full variable domain, rest sourced from reference TRBV5-6 and TRBJ2-7, is DAGVTQSPTHLIKTRGQQVTLRCSPKSGHDTVSWYQQALGQGPQFIFQYYEEEERQRGNFPDRFSGHQFPNYSSELNVNALLLGDSALYLCASSLGEGYEQYFGPGTRLTVT.

This sequence joins TRBV7-2 and TRBJ2-1, with a possible D match to TRBD1 (5 bases). The germline V gene has CDR1 SGHTA and CDR2 FQGNSA. The CDR3 has 13 amino acids. The germline V and J ends were trimmed by 0 bases and 8 bases, with 8 bases remaining between them. The CDR3 DNA sequence: TGTGCCAGCAGCTTAGCGTGGGGCGATGAGCAGTTCTTC. Translating gives CASSLAWGDEQFF.

This chain joins TRBV5-6 and TRBJ1-5; maybe TRBD1 (5 bases). This CDR3 comprises 14 residues. Germline loops: CDR1 SGHDT, CDR2 YYEEEE. The germline V and J ends were trimmed by 0 bases and 6 bases, with 10 bases remaining between them. The CDR3 reads CASSLGQKAQPQHF. The CDR3 nucleotides are TGTGCCAGCAGCTTGGGACAGAAGGCTCAGCCCCAGCATTTT. Looking up the rest from reference TRBV5-6 and TRBJ1-5 gives the full variable domain: DAGVTQSPTHLIKTRGQQVTLRCSPKSGHDTVSWYQQALGQGPQFIFQYYEEEERQRGNFPDRFSGHQFPNYSSELNVNALLLGDSALYLCASSLGQKAQPQHFGDGTRLSIL.

The chain is built from TRBV5-6 and TRBJ1-2; weak D call: TRBD1 (5 bases). Germline V gives CDR1 SGHDT, CDR2 YYEEEE. CDR3 length equals 12 residues. With 5 bases removed from V and 7 bases from J, the gap between germline ends came to 12 bases. The CDR3 loop is CASRSQGGGYTF. CDR3 coding DNA: TGTGCCAGCAGGTCCCAGGGAGGTGGCTACACCTTC. Full variable domain (remainder filled in from reference TRBV5-6 and TRBJ1-2): DAGVTQSPTHLIKTRGQQVTLRCSPKSGHDTVSWYQQALGQGPQFIFQYYEEEERQRGNFPDRFSGHQFPNYSSELNVNALLLGDSALYLCASRSQGGGYTFGSGTRLTVV.

V and J are TRBV7-6 and TRBJ2-7; D perhaps matches TRBD2 (5 bases). Trimming took 6 bases from V and 2 from J, leaving 14 bases between them. CDR1 and CDR2 from the germline V gene are SGHVS and FNYEAQ. The CDR3 is 14 residues long. The CDR3: CASSTGLATYEQYF. In DNA, the CDR3 is TGTGCCAGCAGTACCGGACTTGCCACCTACGAGCAGTACTTC.

In this sample, this clone turned up once. This sequence joins TRBV9 and TRBJ2-5, with TRBD1 identical over 8 bases. V trimming: 5 bases; J trimming: 2 bases; junction bases outside the gene matches: 5. Germline V CDR1 and CDR2: SGDLS, YYNGEE. This CDR3 is built from 14 residues. The DNA of the CDR3 is TGTGCCAGCAGTCGCCGACAGGGGCAAGAGACCCAGTACTTC. Its protein is CASSRRQGQETQYF. The full variable domain, with the rest looked up from reference TRBV9 and TRBJ2-5, is DSGVTQTPKHLITATGQRVTLRCSPRSGDLSVYWYQQSLDQGLQFLIQYYNGEERAKGNILERFSAQQFPDLHSELNLSSLELGDSALYFCASSRRQGQETQYFGPGTRLLVL.

The CDR3 DNA follows: TGTGCCAGTAGTATAGTCTCGGGGGGCGGTCAGCCCCAGCATTTT. Amino acids: CASSIVSGGGQPQHF. The chain combines TRBV19 with TRBJ1-5, with D possibly matching TRBD1 (6 bases). The CDR3 consists of 15 residues. Germline V gene data show CDR1 as LNHDA and CDR2 as SQIVND (reference sequence). Trimming left V 1 base short and J 6 bases short, with 13 bases between.